The T cell receptor beta chain described here comes from a study of spatial heterogeneity in lung cancer. Study outcomes and limitations: At resection, ubiquitous expanded tumor TCRs appeared in blood more than at follow-up.

This clonotype was counted many times. Its cognate antigen is unknown. TCRdb independently ran MiXCR on the 5' RACE reads; one entry per CDR3 protein. The data show more than 20,000 distinct CDR3 sequences, with roughly 4.5% seen just once and around 7.4% held by the top ten. Stated time point: sample taken at primary tumor resection. Germline V gene sequence: CDR1 MDHEN, CDR2 SYDVKM. There are 17 residues in the CDR3. V lost 3 bases and J lost 4; bases outside the gene matches: 9. J is TRBJ1-3 and V is TRBV28; 10 bases map to TRBD1. The material was PBMCs, obtained at surgery. The receptor's source is a male donor with early-stage non-small cell lung cancer. The CDR3 DNA follows: TGTGCCAGCAGTTTCTCCGGGACAGGGGAGGCCGGAAACACCATATATTTT. Translated, it gives CASSFSGTGEAGNTIYF.